This is a list of T cell receptor beta chains from one sample in a study of blood T cell repertoires in COVID-19. Here immunoSEQ multiplex PCR was the method, and the copy in TCRdb shows in-frame clones only, minus some. This table holds some 400,000 clones, 91% found once. The sequenced material came from PBMCs or T cells enriched from blood (not recorded which). These receptors were taken from a woman in her 40s who had been exposed to COVID-19. Both conserved end residues are part of each CDR3. D genes are given only for firm matches. Clone sizes are given selectively: once, few, many, or a class where the clone is expanded.

J,V,size,D,length,CDR3,DNA
TRBJ1-1,TRBV27,.,.,13,CASSFSGNTEAFF,TGTGCCAGCAGTTTCTCGGGAAACACTGAAGCTTTCTTT
TRBJ2-3,TRBV7-9,.,.,12,CASSPRGDTQYF,TGTGCCAGCAGCCCAAGAGGAGATACGCAGTATTTT
TRBJ2-5,TRBV14,.,TRBD2,15,CASSQELAYQETQYF,TGTGCCAGCAGCCAAGAACTAGCGTACCAAGAGACCCAGTACTTC
TRBJ2-3,TRBV3-1/TRBV3-2,.,TRBD2,15,CASRLAGGPSDTQYF,TGTGCCAGCAGGTTAGCGGGGGGGCCTTCAGATACGCAGTATTTT
TRBJ2-5,TRBV7-9,.,.,14,CASSLDGIMETQYF,TGTGCCAGCAGCTTAGACGGGATCATGGAGACCCAGTACTTC
TRBJ1-1,TRBV2,.,TRBD1,14,CASSRQGGNTEAFF,TGTGCCAGCAGTCGACAGGGGGGGAACACTGAAGCTTTCTTT
TRBJ2-7,TRBV3-1/TRBV3-2,.,TRBD2,14,CASSSTTSGYEQYF,TGTGCCAGCAGCTCAACGACTAGCGGCTACGAGCAGTACTTC
TRBJ1-2,TRBV27,.,.,15,CASTVLGGPNYGYTF,TGTGCCAGCACCGTCTTGGGGGGTCCTAACTATGGCTACACCTTC
TRBJ1-1,TRBV28,.,TRBD1,15,CASSLAGTGYTEAFF,TGTGCCAGCAGTCTGGCCGGGACAGGCTATACTGAAGCTTTCTTT
TRBJ2-7,TRBV29-1,once,TRBD2,16,CSVGGLAGVVGNEQYF,TGCAGCGTGGGCGGACTAGCGGGAGTGGTCGGGAACGAGCAGTACTTC
TRBJ1-2,TRBV19,.,TRBD1,17,CASSPREGQAINYGYTF,TGTGCCAGTAGTCCTAGGGAAGGACAGGCAATTAACTATGGCTACACCTTC
TRBJ2-1,TRBV30,once,.,15,CAWSVGARQNQEQFF,TGTGCCTGGAGTGTAGGGGCCAGGCAGAACCAAGAGCAGTTCTTC
TRBJ2-2,TRBV9,.,TRBD2,15,CASSGSGGGTGELFF,TGTGCCAGCAGCGGTAGCGGGGGGGGCACCGGGGAGCTGTTTTTT
TRBJ2-4,TRBV4-1,.,.,16,CASSQVETVAKNIQYF,TGCGCCAGCAGCCAAGTCGAAACAGTAGCCAAAAACATTCAGTACTTC
TRBJ1-1,TRBV7-2,.,.,13,CASSTGSHTEAFF,TGTGCCAGCAGCACCGGGTCCCACACTGAAGCTTTCTTT
TRBJ2-7,TRBV3-1/TRBV3-2,.,TRBD2,12,CASSHPGGEQYF,TGTGCCAGCAGCCATCCGGGAGGCGAGCAGTACTTC
TRBJ2-5,TRBV2,.,.,15,CASSGSAGTQETQYF,TGTGCCAGCAGTGGAAGTGCGGGAACCCAAGAGACCCAGTACTTC
TRBJ2-7,TRBV5-4,once,.,11,CASSLGMEQYF,TGTGCCAGCAGCCTCGGGATGGAGCAGTACTTC
TRBJ2-7,TRBV7-8,once,.,12,CASSPSPYEQYF,TGTGCCAGCAGCCCCAGTCCCTACGAGCAGTACTTC
TRBJ1-2,TRBV6-5,.,.,14,CASASRGGLDGYTF,TGTGCCAGCGCTTCAAGGGGCGGCCTAGATGGCTACACCTTC
TRBJ1-4,TRBV9,.,.,15,CASSPRGGGIEKLFF,TGTGCCAGCAGCCCCCGGGGAGGGGGTATTGAAAAACTGTTTTTT
TRBJ1-1,TRBV13,.,.,12,CASTQGNTEAFF,TGTGCCAGCACGCAGGGGAACACTGAAGCTTTCTTT
TRBJ1-5,TRBV18,.,.,14,CASSPGGVGQPQHF,TGTGCCAGCTCACCAGGAGGGGTAGGTCAGCCCCAGCATTTT
TRBJ2-1,TRBV20-1,.,.,14,CSASYSPSSPGQFF,TGCAGTGCTAGTTATAGTCCGAGCTCCCCGGGGCAGTTCTTC
TRBJ1-2,TRBV6-5,.,TRBD1,14,CASSYHGQGSGYTF,TGTGCCAGCAGTTACCATGGACAGGGGAGTGGCTACACCTTC
TRBJ1-2,TRBV9,.,.,15,CASSVEVPGVDGYTF,TGTGCCAGCAGCGTAGAAGTACCAGGGGTCGATGGCTACACCTTC
TRBJ2-7,TRBV12-3/TRBV12-4,.,.,12,CASSFRGSEQYF,TGTGCCAGCAGTTTCAGGGGTTCCGAGCAGTACTTC
TRBJ2-1,TRBV15,few,.,12,CATSGAGREQFF,TGTGCCACCAGCGGGGCCGGGCGTGAGCAGTTCTTC
TRBJ1-1,TRBV5-1,.,.,14,CASSLGDLNTEAFF,TGCGCCAGCAGCTTGGGAGATTTGAACACTGAAGCTTTCTTT
TRBJ1-6,TRBV2,.,TRBD1,15,CASSERTGANSPLHF,TGTGCCAGCAGTGAAAGAACAGGGGCAAATTCACCCCTCCACTTT
TRBJ1-3,TRBV20-1,.,.,14,CSASATRSGNTIYF,TGCAGTGCTAGTGCTACTCGATCTGGAAACACCATATATTTT
TRBJ1-1,TRBV27,.,.,13,CASSSVQGGEAFF,TGTGCCAGCAGTTCGGTACAGGGAGGGGAAGCTTTCTTT
TRBJ1-2,TRBV7-8,.,.,15,CASSPRQESNYGYTF,TGTGCCAGCAGCCCCAGACAGGAATCTAACTATGGCTACACCTTC
TRBJ2-4,TRBV5-8,.,.,17,CASRGGASALAKNIQYF,TGTGCCAGCAGAGGCGGGGCTAGCGCTCTAGCCAAAAACATTCAGTACTTC
TRBJ1-4,TRBV15,.,.,15,CATSRKGPGNEKLFF,TGTGCCACCAGCAGAAAGGGGCCCGGTAATGAAAAACTGTTTTTT
TRBJ2-7,TRBV29-1,.,.,13,CSVEEGGPYEQYF,TGCAGCGTTGAGGAGGGGGGGCCCTACGAGCAGTACTTC
TRBJ2-7,TRBV5-1,.,.,15,CASSLGASGSYEQYF,TGCGCCAGCAGCTTGGGAGCCTCGGGCTCCTACGAGCAGTACTTC